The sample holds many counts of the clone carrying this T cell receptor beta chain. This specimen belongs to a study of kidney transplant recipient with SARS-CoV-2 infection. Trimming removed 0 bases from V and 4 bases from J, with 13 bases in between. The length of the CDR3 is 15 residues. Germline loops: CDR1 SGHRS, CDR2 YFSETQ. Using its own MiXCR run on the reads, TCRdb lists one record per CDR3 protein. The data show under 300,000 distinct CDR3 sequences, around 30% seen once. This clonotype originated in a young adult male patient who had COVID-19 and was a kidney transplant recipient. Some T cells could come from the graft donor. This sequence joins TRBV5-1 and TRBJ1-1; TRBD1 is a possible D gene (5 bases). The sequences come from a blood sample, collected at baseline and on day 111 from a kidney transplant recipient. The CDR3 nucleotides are TGCGCCAGCAGCTTGGTTGGGGCCCTAGGCACTGAAGCTTTCTTT. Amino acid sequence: CASSLVGALGTEAFF.